This TCR beta chain was observed in a study of blood T cell repertoires in COVID-19. This clone appeared a single time. Clones were read by immunoSEQ multiplex PCR, and TCRdb kept only the in-frame ones, dropping some. The data show under 100,000 clones, more than 75% seen once. CDR1 is MNHNS, CDR2 SASEGT, per germline. This CDR3 spans 17 amino acids. With 4 bases clipped from V and 3 bases from J, the junction kept 8 bases outside the gene matches. Sequenced material: peripheral blood. This chain uses TRBV6-1 with TRBJ2-2; the match to TRBD2 covers 10 bases. This clonotype was sampled from a human donor in a cohort sampled during active COVID-19. The CDR3 reads CASSGGRLAGHTGELFF. In DNA, the CDR3 is TGTGCCAGCAGTGGGGGAAGACTAGCGGGCCACACCGGGGAGCTGTTTTTT.